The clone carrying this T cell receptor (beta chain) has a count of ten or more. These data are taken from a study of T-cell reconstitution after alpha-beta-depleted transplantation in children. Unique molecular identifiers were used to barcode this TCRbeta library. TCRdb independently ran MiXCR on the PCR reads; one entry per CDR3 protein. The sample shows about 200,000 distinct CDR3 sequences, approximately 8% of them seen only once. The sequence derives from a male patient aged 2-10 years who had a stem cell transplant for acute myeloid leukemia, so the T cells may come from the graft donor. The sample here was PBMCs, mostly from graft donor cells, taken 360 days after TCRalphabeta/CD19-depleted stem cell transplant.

CDR3 DNA sequence: TGTGCCAGCAGTGAAGGAGTAGCGGGGAGCACAGATACGCAGTATTTT. Its protein product is CASSEGVAGSTDTQYF. The rearrangement links TRBV6-1 to TRBJ2-3, with 8 bases fitting TRBD2. With V trimmed by 1 base and J by 0 bases, 3 bases remained unmatched. Looked up from germline, CDR1 is MNHNS and CDR2 is SASEGT. The CDR3 runs to 16 residues.